This TCR beta chain stems from a study of blood T cells in healthy people across ages. Findings and limits, study-wide: The unsorted PBMCs prevented any conclusive comparison of naive versus antigen-experienced cells. Among long-lived donors, naive CD4+ cells were more numerous and diversity higher than in aged donors.

Then a second PCR, running about 7 to 11 cycles, was carried out with a sample-barcoded 5' primer and a J-beta primer mix. TCRdb processed the 5' RACE reads anew with MiXCR; each CDR3 protein has one entry. The table lists around 820,000 distinct CDR3 sequences, roughly 25% of them singletons. The CDR3 length is 15 residues. From germline, CDR1 is SGHRS and CDR2 YFSETQ. The J segment lost 5 bases and the V segment lost 5 bases, leaving 8 bases of the junction unmatched. Remarks on this clonotype: As yet, its antigen is unknown.

The data also belong to a second study, concerning T cells of mothers and their children.

The chain uses TRBV5-1 and TRBJ2-2; 8 bases fit TRBD2. The clonotype comes from a boy between 5 and 17 years old in good health. Sequencing was performed on blood. Written as DNA, the CDR3 is TGCGCCAGCAGTGCCGGGACTAGGGGGACCGGGGAGCTGTTTTTT. Residues: CASSAGTRGTGELFF. The whole variable domain, filled in from reference TRBV5-1 and TRBJ2-2, reads KAGVTQTPRYLIKTRGQQVTLSCSPISGHRSVSWYQQTPGQGLQFLFEYFSETQRNKGNFPGRFSGRQFSNSRSEMNVSTLELGDSALYLCASSAGTRGTGELFFGEGSRLTVL.